These 10 T cell receptor beta chains came from one sample sequenced in a study of shared clonotypes between healthy human individuals. Here immunoSEQ multiplex PCR was the method, and the copy in TCRdb shows in-frame clones only, minus some. The sample lists approximately 1,000,000 clones, roughly 74% seen once, with roughly 0.56% in the top ten. The sequenced sample consisted of memory CD4+ T cells from PBMCs. The subset was: CD45RA-negative fraction. These receptor sequences come from a man aged 18 to 29 in good health. Some clones in this sample may be carry-over from other donors' samples.

This clone was detected once. The CDR3 sequence: CASSLGAGTVRYF. In DNA, the CDR3 is TGCGCCAGCAGCTTGGGAGCCGGGACAGTCCGCTACTTC. The chain combines TRBV5-1 with TRBJ2-7, with 7 nucleotides matching TRBD1. CDR3 size: 13 residues. V dropped 0 bases and J dropped 13; count of bases not matched to a gene: 10. Germline CDR1 reads SGHRS; CDR2 reads YFSETQ.

The rearrangement uses TRBV5-4 and TRBJ2-7, with TRBD1 matching 7 bases. The CDR3 sequence is 13 residues long. Per the germline V gene, CDR1 is SGHNT and CDR2 is YYREEE (reference sequence). After removal of 4 bases from V and 3 bases from J, the junction contained 4 bases not matched to a gene. The CDR3 region has the DNA TGTGCCAGCAGCCCCTACAGGGGCTACGAGCAGTACTTC. This gives the protein CASSPYRGYEQYF.

The chain is built from TRBV18 and TRBJ2-7; TRBD1 is a possible D gene (6 bases). Trimming removed 8 bases at V and 3 bases at J, with 11 bases between. From germline, CDR1 is KGHSH and CDR2 LQKENI. The CDR3 is 12 amino acids. This chain's CDR3 is CASGGRIYEQYF. In DNA form, the CDR3 reads TGTGCCAGCGGGGGCCGGATCTACGAGCAGTACTTC.

The rearrangement joins TRBV28 to TRBJ2-7, with TRBD2 matching over 7 bases. The CDR3 is 17 residues long. Germline CDR1 reads MDHEN; CDR2 reads SYDVKM. J gave up 3 bases and V 3 bases, and 14 bases lay outside the gene matches. Here the CDR3 DNA reads TGTGCCAGCAGTTTGGGCCAACGGGGAGGGCGCCTCTACGAGCAGTACTTC. This translates into CASSLGQRGGRLYEQYF.

The genes are TRBV11-3 and TRBJ2-3; 9 bases are a match to TRBD2. The CDR3 is made up of 15 amino acids. Looked up from germline, CDR1 is SGHNT and CDR2 is YENEEA. V was clipped by 5 bases and J by 3 bases; unmatched bases: 6. The DNA of the CDR3 is TGTGCCAGCAGCCAGGGACTAGCTCCGACAGATACGCAGTATTTT. This gives the protein CASSQGLAPTDTQYF.

This clone was detected once. This sequence joins TRBV28 and TRBJ2-7; TRBD1 aligns across 7 bases. The V segment lost 8 bases and the J segment 6 bases; nucleotides outside the gene matches: 7. This CDR3 contains 12 residues. Germline V CDR1 and CDR2: MDHEN, SYDVKM. DNA of the CDR3: TGTGCCAGCCGGGACAGAAGCTTCGAGCAGTACTTC. Protein product: CASRDRSFEQYF.

This clone was counted between two and nine times. The chain links TRBV9 to TRBJ2-4; no definite D call. Trimming left V 0 bases short and J 8 bases short, with 9 bases between. This CDR3 is built from 13 residues. Germline V CDR1 and CDR2: SGDLS, YYNGEE. CDR3 sequence (DNA): TGTGCCAGCAGCGTAGATGTGAGTGACATTCAGTACTTC. This gives the protein CASSVDVSDIQYF. The whole variable domain, filled in from reference TRBV9 and TRBJ2-4, reads DSGVTQTPKHLITATGQRVTLRCSPRSGDLSVYWYQQSLDQGLQFLIQYYNGEERAKGNILERFSAQQFPDLHSELNLSSLELGDSALYFCASSVDVSDIQYFGAGTRLSVL.

The chain employs TRBV18 and TRBJ2-2, with D tentatively TRBD1 (6 bases). Germline values: CDR1 KGHSH, CDR2 LQKENI. The V and J ends lost 3 bases and 9 bases respectively, with 20 bases between them. This CDR3 has 16 residues. The CDR3 spells CASSPSGTRGRRELFF. CDR3 nucleotide sequence: TGTGCCAGCTCACCGTCCGGGACCAGGGGTAGGAGGGAGCTGTTTTTT.

This rearrangement joins TRBV7-3 to TRBJ2-1; 7 bases match TRBD2. Germline CDR1 SGHTA, CDR2 FQGTGA. The trim removed 5 bases at V and 7 bases at J, leaving 11 bases unmatched. The CDR3 has 15 amino acids. The CDR3 protein is CASSHGGNSKNEQFF. In DNA form, the CDR3 reads TGTGCCAGCAGCCACGGGGGGAATTCGAAGAATGAGCAGTTCTTC.

The chain couples TRBV6-5 to TRBJ2-2; 8 bases are shared with TRBD1. The CDR3 is made up of 15 amino acids. Germline loops: CDR1 MNHEY, CDR2 SVGAGI. Trimming at V came to 6 bases and at J to 4 bases, leaving 7 bases not matched to a gene. Here the CDR3 reads CASSRTGGGTGELFF. The CDR3 bases are TGTGCCAGCAGCAGAACAGGGGGAGGCACCGGGGAGCTGTTTTTT.